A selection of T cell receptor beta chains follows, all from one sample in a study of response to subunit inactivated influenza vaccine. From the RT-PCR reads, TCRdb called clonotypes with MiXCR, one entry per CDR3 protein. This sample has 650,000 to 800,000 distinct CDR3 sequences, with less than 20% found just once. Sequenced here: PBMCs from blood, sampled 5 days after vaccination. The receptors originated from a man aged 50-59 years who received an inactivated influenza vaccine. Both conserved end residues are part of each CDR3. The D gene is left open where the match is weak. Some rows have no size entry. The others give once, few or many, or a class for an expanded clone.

cdr3_aa: CASSFPRDSNEQFF; cdr3_nt: TGTGCCAGCAGTTTCCCACGGGACTCCAATGAGCAGTTCTTC; v_call: TRBV28; j_call: TRBJ2-1; clone_size: once; d_call: .
cdr3_aa: CASSSGEQFF; cdr3_nt: TGTGCCAGCAGCTCTGGGGAGCAGTTCTTC; v_call: TRBV7-9; j_call: TRBJ2-1; clone_size: .; d_call: .
cdr3_aa: CSASTNIQYF; cdr3_nt: TGCAGTGCTAGTACGAACATTCAGTACTTC; v_call: TRBV20-1; j_call: TRBJ2-4; clone_size: .; d_call: .
cdr3_aa: CASSLSRGAYNEQFF; cdr3_nt: TGTGCCAGCAGCTTAAGCCGGGGGGCTTACAATGAGCAGTTCTTC; v_call: TRBV7-9; j_call: TRBJ2-1; clone_size: .; d_call: .
cdr3_aa: CASSYSAGAPTDTQYF; cdr3_nt: TGTGCCAGCAGTTACTCAGCGGGAGCCCCCACAGATACGCAGTATTTT; v_call: TRBV6-2/TRBV6-3; j_call: TRBJ2-3; clone_size: few; d_call: TRBD2
cdr3_aa: CASSYNPGGYEQYF; cdr3_nt: TGTGCCAGCAGTTATAACCCGGGCGGCTACGAGCAGTACTTC; v_call: TRBV6-2/TRBV6-3; j_call: TRBJ2-7; clone_size: .; d_call: .
cdr3_aa: CASSPPMSLNTEAFF; cdr3_nt: TGTGCCAGCTCACCACCGATGTCCCTGAACACTGAAGCTTTCTTT; v_call: TRBV18; j_call: TRBJ1-1; clone_size: few; d_call: .
cdr3_aa: CASSLVMGTGANVLTF; cdr3_nt: TGTGCCAGCAGCTTAGTAATGGGGACTGGGGCCAACGTCCTGACTTTC; v_call: TRBV7-2; j_call: TRBJ2-6; clone_size: few; d_call: .
cdr3_aa: CASSSLIQDPSNNEQFF; cdr3_nt: TGTGCCAGCAGTAGCCTCATACAGGACCCGTCGAACAATGAGCAGTTCTTC; v_call: TRBV2; j_call: TRBJ2-1; clone_size: .; d_call: .
cdr3_aa: CSAGRNYGTSRQETQYF; cdr3_nt: TGCAGTGCTGGGAGAAATTATGGGACTAGTCGGCAAGAGACCCAGTACTTC; v_call: TRBV20-1; j_call: TRBJ2-5; clone_size: .; d_call: TRBD2
cdr3_aa: CASSLQAGDQPQHF; cdr3_nt: TGTGCCAGCAGCTTACAGGCAGGGGATCAGCCCCAGCATTTT; v_call: TRBV7-8; j_call: TRBJ1-5; clone_size: few; d_call: .
cdr3_aa: CASSLAGQTYGYTF; cdr3_nt: TGTGCCAGCAGTTTAGCGGGACAGACATATGGCTACACCTTC; v_call: TRBV12-3/TRBV12-4; j_call: TRBJ1-2; clone_size: .; d_call: TRBD1
cdr3_aa: CASSSTGDAGELFF; cdr3_nt: TGCGCCAGCAGCTCCACAGGGGACGCCGGGGAGCTGTTTTTT; v_call: TRBV5-1; j_call: TRBJ2-2; clone_size: few; d_call: TRBD1
cdr3_aa: CASEDRPYEQYF; cdr3_nt: TGTGCCAGCGAGGACAGACCCTACGAGCAGTACTTC; v_call: TRBV6-6; j_call: TRBJ2-7; clone_size: once; d_call: .
cdr3_aa: CASSQELTTATGELFF; cdr3_nt: TGCGCCAGCAGCCAAGAACTGACAACAGCCACCGGGGAGCTGTTTTTT; v_call: TRBV4-1; j_call: TRBJ2-2; clone_size: .; d_call: .
cdr3_aa: CASSSPGQGTYGYTF; cdr3_nt: TGTGCCAGCAGTTCTCCGGGACAGGGAACCTATGGCTACACCTTC; v_call: TRBV7-2; j_call: TRBJ1-2; clone_size: few; d_call: TRBD1
cdr3_aa: CATAGTSASREQFF; cdr3_nt: TGTGCCACCGCCGGGACTAGCGCGAGCCGTGAGCAGTTCTTC; v_call: TRBV7-9; j_call: TRBJ2-1; clone_size: few; d_call: TRBD2
cdr3_aa: CSEGAGPYSYNEQFF; cdr3_nt: TGCAGCGAGGGAGCGGGCCCGTACTCCTACAATGAGCAGTTCTTC; v_call: TRBV29-1; j_call: TRBJ2-1; clone_size: few; d_call: .
cdr3_aa: CASSYWGGQETQYF; cdr3_nt: TGTGCCAGCAGTTACTGGGGGGGCCAAGAGACCCAGTACTTC; v_call: TRBV6-5; j_call: TRBJ2-5; clone_size: few; d_call: TRBD2
cdr3_aa: CSAPRGFSTEAFF; cdr3_nt: TGCAGTGCTCCCAGGGGGTTTAGCACTGAAGCTTTCTTT; v_call: TRBV20-1; j_call: TRBJ1-1; clone_size: .; d_call: TRBD1
cdr3_aa: CSARDMSHSNQPQHF; cdr3_nt: TGCAGTGCTAGAGATATGAGCCATAGCAATCAGCCCCAGCATTTT; v_call: TRBV20-1; j_call: TRBJ1-5; clone_size: many; d_call: .
cdr3_aa: CASSLDREKQFF; cdr3_nt: TGTGCCAGCAGCTTAGATCGGGAGAAGCAGTTCTTC; v_call: TRBV11-2; j_call: TRBJ2-1; clone_size: few; d_call: .
cdr3_aa: CSVEDRLQETQYF; cdr3_nt: TGCAGCGTTGAAGATCGCCTCCAAGAGACCCAGTACTTC; v_call: TRBV29-1; j_call: TRBJ2-5; clone_size: few; d_call: .
cdr3_aa: CASSQDKWSPEQYF; cdr3_nt: TGTGCCAGCAGCCAAGATAAATGGTCCCCCGAGCAGTACTTC; v_call: TRBV4-2; j_call: TRBJ2-7; clone_size: .; d_call: .